These 24 T cell receptor beta chains were all obtained from the same sample, sequenced in a study of shared clonotypes between healthy human individuals. Only in-frame clones appear in the TCRdb table, and some are missing; sequencing was by immunoSEQ multiplex PCR. Of about 640,000 clones in the sample, around 72% are singletons; the top ten hold about 1.8%. Sequenced material: memory CD4+ T cells sorted from blood. The subset is: CD45RA-negative fraction. These receptor sequences come from a woman aged 25 to 39 in good health.

The V gene is TRBV10-3, the J gene TRBJ1-5; 8 bases align to TRBD1. The CDR3 runs to 13 residues. Germline lookup yields CDR1 ENHRY and CDR2 SYGVKD. With V trimmed by 4 bases and J by 5 bases, 1 base remained unmatched. The CDR3: CAISVTGDQPQHF. The CDR3 region has the DNA TGTGCCATCAGTGTGACAGGGGATCAGCCCCAGCATTTT.

Concerning this clone: Possible read error: a much larger clone is one base away. The same CDR3 is also encoded by other DNA sequences in this sample. The chain employs TRBV5-1 and TRBJ1-3, with D tentatively TRBD1 (5 bases). Trimming pared 4 bases from V and 3 bases from J, leaving 11 bases between. The CDR3 totals 14 residues. Looked up from germline, CDR1 is SGHRS and CDR2 is YFSETQ. CDR3 loop: CASSPGTDGNTIYF. The CDR3, as DNA: TGCGCCAGCAGCCCAGGGACGGATGGAAACACCATATATTTT.

The chain carries TRBV15 and TRBJ1-2; D perhaps matches TRBD1 (6 bases). The germline V gene encodes CDR1 LNHNV and CDR2 YYDKDF (reference sequence). The CDR3 is made up of 15 amino acids. V lost 5 bases to trimming and J lost 4 bases, with 17 bases between them. The CDR3 region is CATSSPDRVFYGYTF. The DNA of the CDR3 is TGTGCCACCAGCTCCCCGGACAGAGTTTTCTATGGCTACACCTTC. Supplemented by reference TRBV15 and TRBJ1-2, the full variable domain reads DAMVIQNPRYQVTQFGKPVTLSCSQTLNHNVMYWYQQKSSQAPKLLFHYYDKDFNNEADTPDNFQSRRPNTSFCFLDIRSPGLGDTAMYLCATSSPDRVFYGYTFGSGTRLTVV.

CDR3 in amino acids: CASSLMRQGGNTIYF. The CDR3 DNA reads as TGTGCCAGCAGCTTAATGAGGCAGGGTGGAAACACCATATATTTT. This chain uses TRBV13 with TRBJ1-3, with a possible D match to TRBD1 (5 bases). V lost 2 bases to trimming and J lost 3 bases, with 11 bases between them. This CDR3 is 15 amino acids long. The V gene's germline CDR1 is PRHDT and CDR2 FYEKMQ (reference sequence). Together with reference TRBV13 and TRBJ1-3, the CDR3 gives the full variable domain: AAGVIQSPRHLIKEKRETATLKCYPIPRHDTVYWYQQGPGQDPQFLISFYEKMQSDKGSIPDRFSAQQFSDYHSELNMSSLELGDSALYFCASSLMRQGGNTIYFGEGSWLTVV.

This rearrangement joins TRBV6-1 to TRBJ1-2; D may be TRBD1 (6 bases). The CDR3 has 15 residues. V dropped 0 bases and J dropped 8 bases, with 16 bases sitting between them. The germline gives CDR1 MNHNS, CDR2 SASEGT. This CDR3 reads CASSEAFGGLGGYTF. CDR3 DNA: TGTGCCAGCAGTGAAGCATTCGGGGGGCTGGGCGGCTACACCTTC.

This clone has a handful of counts. The chain is built from TRBV4-1 and TRBJ2-7, with 10 positions matching TRBD2. The germline CDR1 and CDR2 sequences are MGHRA and YSYEKL. The CDR3 has 16 amino acids. V trimming: 5 bases; J trimming: 0 bases; junction bases outside the gene matches: 7. The DNA for the CDR3 is TGCGCCAGCAGCATTGGACTAGCGGAAATCTCCTACGAGCAGTACTTC. Protein: CASSIGLAEISYEQYF.

J is TRBJ2-1 and V is TRBV7-9; no clear D gene. The germline V gene has CDR1 SEHNR and CDR2 FQNEAQ (reference sequence). This CDR3 spans 12 amino acids. The V end was cut by 2 bases, the J end by 6 bases, with 5 bases between. The CDR3 coding sequence is TGTGCCAGCAGCTTACCAGTCAATGAGCAGTTCTTC. Translated, it gives CASSLPVNEQFF.

This clone was seen once. The V gene is TRBV4-1, the J gene TRBJ2-5; a possible D gene is TRBD1 (6 bases). The CDR3 length is 14 residues. CDR1 is MGHRA, CDR2 YSYEKL, per germline. V gave up 3 bases and J gave up 0 bases, with 8 bases separating them. The chain's CDR3 is CASSHGQNQETQYF. CDR3 DNA: TGCGCCAGCAGCCACGGACAGAACCAAGAGACCCAGTACTTC.

The chain combines TRBV9 with TRBJ2-5; perhaps D is TRBD1 or TRBD2 (5 bases each). The germline V gene has CDR1 SGDLS and CDR2 YYNGEE. The CDR3 is made up of 15 amino acids. Between the trimmed V and J ends, which lost 3 bases and 2 bases, there was a span of 14 bases. The CDR3: CASSEPPGGQETQYF. DNA of the CDR3: TGTGCCAGCAGCGAACCCCCTGGGGGTCAAGAGACCCAGTACTTC.

This clone was counted a single time. The chain joins TRBV5-5 to TRBJ2-2; perhaps TRBD1 as D (6 bases). Germline CDR1 SGHKS, CDR2 YYEKEE (reference sequence). V was trimmed by 4 bases and J by 0 bases, leaving 16 bases between them. The CDR3 length is 17 residues. CDR3 residues: CASSRFTGPPNTGELFF. The CDR3 bases are TGTGCCAGCAGCCGATTCACAGGGCCGCCGAACACCGGGGAGCTGTTTTTT.

The gene calls are TRBV7-9 and TRBJ1-1; no clear D gene. Trimming left V 3 bases short and J 1 base short, with 6 bases between. This CDR3 comprises 13 residues. CDR1 and CDR2 from the germline V gene are SEHNR and FQNEAQ (reference sequence). CDR3 sequence reads: CASSFFGNTEAFF. Here the CDR3 DNA reads TGTGCCAGCAGCTTCTTCGGGAACACTGAAGCTTTCTTT.

A remark on this clone: A read error may explain this, as a much larger clone is one base away. This chain uses TRBV7-7 with TRBJ2-5; the D gene is possibly TRBD2 (5 bases). V lost 6 bases, J lost 2 bases, and 10 bases lay in between. CDR3 length: 13 amino acids. CDR1 and CDR2 (germline): SSHAT, FNYEAQ (reference sequence). In nucleotides, the CDR3 is TGTGCCAGCAGTCCCGGGGTTCAAGAGACCCAGTACTTC. Amino acids: CASSPGVQETQYF. Together with reference TRBV7-7 and TRBJ2-5, the CDR3 gives the full variable domain: GAGVSQSPRYKVTKRGQDVTLRCDPISSHATLYWYQQALGQGPEFLTYFNYEAQPDKSGLPSDRFSAERPEGSISTLTIQRTEQRDSAMYRCASSPGVQETQYFGPGTRLLVL.

The chain uses TRBV21-1 and TRBJ1-4; the D call of TRBD1 is as the table states it, not checked on the DNA. TRBV21-1 is termed a pseudogene. The CDR3 contains 17 residues. The CDR3 spells CASNRAYRGSTNEKLFF. In DNA, the CDR3 is TGTGCCAGCAACCGGGCTTACAGGGGCTCAACTAATGAAAAACTGTTTTTT.

The rearrangement links TRBV2 to TRBJ2-3; D is undetermined. V gave up 4 bases and J gave up 4 bases, with 9 bases separating them. Germline V gene sequence: CDR1 SNHLY, CDR2 FYNNEI. The CDR3 length is 13 residues. CDR3 region: CASSVSPPDTQYF. CDR3 nucleotide sequence: TGTGCCAGCAGTGTAAGTCCCCCAGATACGCAGTATTTT.

The chain joins TRBV5-1 to TRBJ1-2, with TRBD1 as a possible D gene (6 bases). This CDR3 is 15 amino acids long. V lost 4 bases and J lost 5, with 18 bases in between. Germline CDR1 reads SGHRS; CDR2 reads YFSETQ. CDR3 nucleotide sequence: TGCGCCAGCAGCCCCGACGCGGCACAGGGATATGGCTACACCTTC. Protein: CASSPDAAQGYGYTF.

The rearrangement uses TRBV5-1 and TRBJ2-3, with TRBD1 identical over 7 bases. Germline CDR1 reads SGHRS; CDR2 reads YFSETQ. J was trimmed by 2 bases and V by 6 bases; bases with no gene match: 12. There are 16 residues in the CDR3. The CDR3 protein is CASNPATGLTTDTQYF. CDR3 DNA: TGCGCCAGCAACCCCGCGACAGGGTTGACCACAGATACGCAGTATTTT.

J is TRBJ2-5 and V is TRBV4-1; D perhaps matches TRBD2 (6 bases). The germline V gene encodes CDR1 MGHRA and CDR2 YSYEKL. V lost 5 bases and J lost 5, with 18 bases in between. The CDR3 has 15 amino acids. For the CDR3, the DNA is TGCGCCAGCAGCACTCCCCGCGGGACTGGGGAGACCCAGTACTTC. As protein: CASSTPRGTGETQYF.

The chain is built from TRBV7-6 and TRBJ2-5, with D perhaps matching TRBD1 (6 bases). The CDR3 spans 13 residues. The V end was cut by 4 bases, the J end by 5 bases, with 11 bases between. Germline lookup yields CDR1 SGHVS and CDR2 FNYEAQ. The CDR3 is CASSYNRAETQYF. Here the CDR3 DNA reads TGTGCCAGCAGCTACAACAGGGCGGAGACCCAGTACTTC.

The chain carries TRBV11-2 and TRBJ2-1; 13 bases are a match to TRBD2. V gave up 7 bases and J gave up 8 bases; unmatched junction bases: 11. There are 16 residues in the CDR3. Per the germline V gene, CDR1 is SGHAT and CDR2 is FQNNGV. The CDR3 DNA follows: TGTGCCAGCAAACCGCCCGGGACTAGCGGGACATATGAGCAGTTCTTC. This codes for CASKPPGTSGTYEQFF.

Notes on this clone: The sample has other DNA sequences that encode this CDR3 too. This chain connects TRBV5-1 to TRBJ2-7, with TRBD2 identical over 7 bases. V trimming: 0 bases; J trimming: 0 bases; junction bases outside the gene matches: 3. CDR3 size: 15 residues. Germline V gives CDR1 SGHRS, CDR2 YFSETQ. CDR3: CASSLAAGVSYEQYF. CDR3 bases: TGCGCCAGCAGCTTGGCGGCGGGGGTCTCCTACGAGCAGTACTTC.

This rearrangement joins TRBV7-2 to TRBJ2-7; a weak D match, TRBD2 (5 bases). The V gene's germline CDR1 is SGHTA and CDR2 FQGNSA. The CDR3 length is 16 residues. Trimming took 3 bases from V and 5 from J, leaving 20 bases between them. CDR3 DNA: TGTGCCAGCAGCTTCGGACTGTACGGATCTACTAACGAGCAGTACTTC. It specifies CASSFGLYGSTNEQYF.

The V and J genes are TRBV7-9 and TRBJ2-7; the match to TRBD2 covers 10 bases. This CDR3 is built from 14 residues. The ends lost 7 bases at V and 4 bases at J; junction bases unmatched: 7. Germline V gene data show CDR1 as SEHNR and CDR2 as FQNEAQ (reference sequence). The CDR3 DNA reads as TGTGCCAGCACCAAAGCGGGAGGGAGATACGAGCAGTACTTC. Protein: CASTKAGGRYEQYF.

The rearrangement uses TRBV27 and TRBJ2-5, with D perhaps matching TRBD1 or TRBD2 (5 bases each). From germline, CDR1 is MNHEY and CDR2 SMNVEV (reference sequence). V was cut by 3 bases and J by 2 bases, with 13 bases left in between. The CDR3 is made up of 15 amino acids. As DNA, the CDR3 is TGTGCCAGCAGTTTTAGTTGGGACGGACAAGAGACCCAGTACTTC. This codes for CASSFSWDGQETQYF.

V gene TRBV9 combines with J gene TRBJ1-5; no clear D. From germline, CDR1 is SGDLS and CDR2 YYNGEE. The V end lost 2 bases, the J end lost 0 bases, and 6 bases lay between the germline ends. The length of the CDR3 is 14 residues. The CDR3 here is CASSVGGSNQPQHF. The CDR3 DNA is TGTGCCAGCAGCGTTGGCGGTAGCAATCAGCCCCAGCATTTT.